These 13 T cell receptor beta chains were sequenced from one sample in a study of T cell responses to AZD1222 COVID-19 vaccine (dated by TCRdb to 2020 to 2023). The time point label of this sample denotes: baseline before first vaccination. Library prep was done by the immunoSEQ multiplex PCR assay. The table was pulled from immuneACCESS by TCRdb, which kept in-frame rearrangements only. Such tables lose some clones; where checked, under half of the loss comes from unresolved V genes, and the rest has no known cause. The sample records about 120,000 clones, around 92% of which are singletons. The ten top clones hold 11% to 15% of the sample. Sample: peripheral blood, taken on day 0 of AZD1222 vaccination. These receptor sequences come from an adult in good health.

This chain uses TRBV7-2 with TRBJ2-5; 10 nucleotides line up with TRBD2. This CDR3 has 17 amino acids. V lost 2 bases and J lost 4; bases outside the gene matches: 10. Germline V gene data show CDR1 as SGHTA and CDR2 as FQGNSA. CDR3 coding DNA: TGTGCCAGCAGCTTACTTCCTAGCGGGAGCTTGAGAGAGACCCAGTACTTC. Residues: CASSLLPSGSLRETQYF.

The chain employs TRBV12-3 or TRBV12-4 and TRBJ2-7, with D unclear. This CDR3 contains 11 residues. V was clipped by 4 bases and J by 3 bases, with 4 bases between them. CDR3 nucleotides: TGTGCCAGCAGTTGGGACTACGAGCAGTACTTC. As protein: CASSWDYEQYF.

CDR3 region: CSASDGTVLHF. The CDR3 nucleotides read TGCAGTGCTAGTGACGGGACAGTCCTCCACTTT. The rearrangement joins TRBV20-1 to TRBJ1-6; 7 bases map to TRBD1. Germline-derived CDR1 and CDR2 are DFQATT and SNEGSKA (reference sequence). V lost 3 bases, J lost 15 bases, and 5 bases stayed unmatched. The CDR3 loop spans 11 amino acids.

The gene calls are TRBV7-9 and TRBJ2-1; 10 bases agree with TRBD1. Germline V gene data show CDR1 as SEHNR and CDR2 as FQNEAQ (reference sequence). This CDR3 region has 15 residues. Losses at the gene ends were 4 bases for V and 7 bases for J; bases not matched to a gene: 7. The CDR3 loop reads CASSSAGQGRNEQFF. The DNA for the CDR3 is TGTGCCAGCAGCTCTGCGGGACAGGGGAGAAATGAGCAGTTCTTC.

CDR3 residues: CASRLTGSGNEQFF. The CDR3 DNA reads TGCGCCAGCAGATTAACAGGGTCCGGAAATGAGCAGTTCTTC. The chain couples TRBV10-2 to TRBJ2-1; D is perhaps TRBD1 (6 bases). The CDR3 totals 14 residues. Germline values: CDR1 WSHSY, CDR2 SAAADI. V dropped 6 bases and J dropped 7 bases, with 16 bases sitting between them.

The chain carries TRBV28 and TRBJ1-3; perhaps TRBD1 as D (6 bases). The V end lost 4 bases, the J end lost 2 bases, and 15 bases lay between the germline ends. In germline, CDR1 is MDHEN, CDR2 SYDVKM. CDR3 length: 16 residues. As DNA, the CDR3 is TGTGCCAGCAGTTCCGGACAGTTTGGCGCTGGAAACACCATATATTTT. Protein: CASSSGQFGAGNTIYF.

The V and J genes are TRBV6-2 or TRBV6-3 and TRBJ1-1, with D perhaps TRBD1 (5 bases). The V end was cut by 2 bases, the J end by 4 bases, with 17 bases between. Per germline, CDR1 MNHEY and CDR2 SVGEGT. This CDR3 is 16 amino acids long. The CDR3 DNA sequence: TGTGCCAGCAGTTACGGGGCGTCTGGGGGTGGCACTGAAGCTTTCTTT. Its translation: CASSYGASGGGTEAFF.

This chain joins TRBV4-1 and TRBJ1-1, with D perhaps TRBD1 (6 bases). Germline V CDR1 and CDR2: MGHRA, YSYEKL. The CDR3 is 13 residues long. V lost 4 bases and J 4 bases, leaving 10 bases between the germline ends. This CDR3 is CASSPMTGTEAFF. The DNA of the CDR3 is TGCGCCAGCAGCCCGATGACAGGCACTGAAGCTTTCTTT.

The chain has TRBV6-5 and TRBJ2-4, with 8 positions matching TRBD2. The CDR3 is 15 residues long. Germline assignment: CDR1 MNHEY and CDR2 SVGAGI. J gave up 2 bases and V 4 bases, and 4 bases lay outside the gene matches. CDR3 amino acids: CASSSPSGPKNIQYF. The DNA for the CDR3 is TGTGCCAGCAGTTCCCCTAGCGGGCCCAAAAACATTCAGTACTTC.

The chain uses TRBV29-1 and TRBJ1-1; D remains ambiguous. CDR3 length: 13 amino acids. CDR1 and CDR2 (germline): SQVTM, ANQGSEA. Trimming removed 2 bases at V and 5 bases at J, with 12 bases between. DNA of the CDR3: TGCAGCGTTGAACCCTCAGAAGGAACTGAAGCTTTCTTT. This gives the protein CSVEPSEGTEAFF.

The chain employs TRBV4-1 and TRBJ1-5, with no clear D. CDR1 is MGHRA and CDR2 is YSYEKL in the germline V gene. The CDR3 is made up of 16 amino acids. The germline V and J ends were trimmed by 0 bases and 1 base, with 10 bases remaining between them. The chain's CDR3 is CASSQEEGISNQPQHF. CDR3 DNA: TGCGCCAGCAGCCAAGAGGAAGGGATCAGCAATCAGCCCCAGCATTTT.

This clone was seen a few times. The chain links TRBV4-3 to TRBJ1-2; D is possibly TRBD1 (5 bases). Trimming took off 4 bases at V and 3 bases at J, with 12 bases between the two ends. The CDR3 runs to 14 residues. Germline assignment: CDR1 LGHNA and CDR2 YSLEER. The CDR3 DNA reads as TGCGCCAGCAGCCCTTCCGGGACTTACTATGGCTACACCTTC. Amino acids: CASSPSGTYYGYTF.

The CDR3, as DNA: TGTGCCAGCAGCCTCCCTGGTAGCGGGAGAAACGAGCAGTACTTC. Its translation is CASSLPGSGRNEQYF. V usage is TRBV7-8 and J usage is TRBJ2-7; 9 positions agree with TRBD2. CDR3 length equals 15 residues. V dropped 5 bases and J dropped 5; count of bases not matched to a gene: 10. Germline V gene sequence: CDR1 SGHVS, CDR2 FQNEAQ.